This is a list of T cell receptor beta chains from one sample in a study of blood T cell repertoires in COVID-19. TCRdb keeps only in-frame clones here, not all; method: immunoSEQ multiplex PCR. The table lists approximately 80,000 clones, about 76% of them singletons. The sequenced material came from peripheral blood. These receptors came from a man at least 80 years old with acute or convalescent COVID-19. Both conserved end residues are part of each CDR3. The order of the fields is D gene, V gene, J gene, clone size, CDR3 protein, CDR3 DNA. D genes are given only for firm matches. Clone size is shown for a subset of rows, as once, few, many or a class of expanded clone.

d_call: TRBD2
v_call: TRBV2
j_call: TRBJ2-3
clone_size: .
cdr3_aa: CASSPGLAGEGDTQYF
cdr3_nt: TGTGCCAGCAGTCCCGGACTAGCGGGAGAAGGAGATACGCAGTATTTT

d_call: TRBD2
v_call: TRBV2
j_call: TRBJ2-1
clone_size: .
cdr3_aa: CASMGSGGYNEQFF
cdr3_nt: TGTGCCAGCATGGGTAGCGGGGGGTACAATGAGCAGTTCTTC

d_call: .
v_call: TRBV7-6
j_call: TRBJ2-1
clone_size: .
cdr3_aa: CASSPNGGPFYGNEQFF
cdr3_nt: TGTGCCAGCAGCCCTAATGGAGGGCCGTTTTATGGGAATGAGCAGTTCTTC

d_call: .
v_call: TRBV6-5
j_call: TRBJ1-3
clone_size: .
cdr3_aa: CASSYSDGAGNTIYF
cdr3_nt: TGTGCCAGCAGTTACTCAGACGGGGCTGGAAACACCATATATTTT

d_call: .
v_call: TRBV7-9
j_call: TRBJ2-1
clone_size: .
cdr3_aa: CASSGGRSGYEQFF
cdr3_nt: TGTGCCAGCAGCGGGGGCCGCAGTGGCTATGAGCAGTTCTTC

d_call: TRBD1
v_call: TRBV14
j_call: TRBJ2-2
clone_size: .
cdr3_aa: CASSHWDRDTGELFF
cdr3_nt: TGTGCCAGCAGCCACTGGGACAGGGACACCGGGGAGCTGTTTTTT

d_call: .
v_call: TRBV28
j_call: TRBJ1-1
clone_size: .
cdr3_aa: CASSLRGTRNTEAFF
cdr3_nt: TGTGCCAGCAGTTTAAGGGGGACGAGGAACACTGAAGCTTTCTTT

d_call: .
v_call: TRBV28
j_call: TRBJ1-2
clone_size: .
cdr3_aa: CASSFPRAPGSTF
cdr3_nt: TGTGCCAGCAGTTTTCCCAGGGCCCCCGGGTCCACCTTC

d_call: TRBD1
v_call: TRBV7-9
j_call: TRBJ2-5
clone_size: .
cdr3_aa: CASSQGQGQETQYF
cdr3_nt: TGTGCCAGCAGCCAGGGACAGGGCCAAGAGACCCAGTACTTC

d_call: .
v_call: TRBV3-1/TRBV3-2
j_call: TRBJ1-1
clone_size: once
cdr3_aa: CASSRNSKNTEAFF
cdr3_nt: TGTGCCAGCAGCCGAAACAGCAAGAACACTGAAGCTTTCTTT

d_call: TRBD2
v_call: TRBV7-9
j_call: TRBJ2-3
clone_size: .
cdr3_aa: CASSLSTSGGTDTQYF
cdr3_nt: TGTGCCAGCAGCTTATCAACTAGCGGAGGAACAGATACGCAGTATTTT

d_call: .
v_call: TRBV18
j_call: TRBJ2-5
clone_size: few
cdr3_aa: CASSPPGLRGETQYF
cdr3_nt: TGTGCCAGCTCACCACCGGGACTCAGAGGAGAGACCCAGTACTTC

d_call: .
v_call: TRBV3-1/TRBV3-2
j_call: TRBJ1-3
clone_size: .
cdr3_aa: CASSQSGIRNTIYF
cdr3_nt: TGTGCCAGCAGCCAATCCGGGATAAGAAACACCATATATTTT

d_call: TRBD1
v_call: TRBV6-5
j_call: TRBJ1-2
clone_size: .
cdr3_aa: CASSSQGAYGYTF
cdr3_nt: TGTGCCAGCAGTTCTCAGGGGGCCTATGGCTACACCTTC

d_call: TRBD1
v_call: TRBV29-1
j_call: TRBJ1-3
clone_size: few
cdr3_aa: CSVGDRGSGNTIYF
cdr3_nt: TGCAGCGTAGGAGACAGGGGGTCTGGAAACACCATATATTTT

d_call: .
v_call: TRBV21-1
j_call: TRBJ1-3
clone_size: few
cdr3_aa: CASSKDLTGTGNTIYF
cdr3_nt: TGTGCCAGCAGCAAAGACCTGACAGGGACTGGAAACACCATATATTTT

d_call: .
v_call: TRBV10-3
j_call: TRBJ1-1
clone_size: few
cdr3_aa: CAISESKNTEAFF
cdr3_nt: TGTGCCATCAGTGAGTCCAAGAACACTGAAGCTTTCTTT

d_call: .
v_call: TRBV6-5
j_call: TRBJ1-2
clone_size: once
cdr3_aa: CASSYSGSYGYTF
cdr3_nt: TGTGCCAGCAGTTACTCCGGTTCTTATGGCTACACCTTC

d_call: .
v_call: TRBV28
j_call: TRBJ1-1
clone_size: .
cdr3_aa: CASSLGQRQAFF
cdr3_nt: TGTGCCAGCAGTTTGGGGCAGCGCCAAGCTTTCTTT

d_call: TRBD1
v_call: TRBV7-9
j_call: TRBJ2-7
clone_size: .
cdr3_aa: CASSLVGTGETYEQYF
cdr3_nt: TGTGCCAGCAGCTTAGTCGGGACAGGGGAGACCTACGAGCAGTACTTC

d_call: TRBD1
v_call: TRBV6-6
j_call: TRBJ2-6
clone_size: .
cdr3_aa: CASSRQGMISGANVLTF
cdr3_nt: TGTGCCAGCAGTCGACAGGGGATGATCTCTGGGGCCAACGTCCTGACTTTC

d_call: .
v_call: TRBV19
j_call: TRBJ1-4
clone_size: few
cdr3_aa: CASSPGGGTFSGKLFF
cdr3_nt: TGTGCCAGTAGTCCCGGAGGTGGGACCTTTAGCGGAAAACTGTTTTTT

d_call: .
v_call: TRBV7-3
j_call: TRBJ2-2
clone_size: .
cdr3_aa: CASSLIAAINTGELFF
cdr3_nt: TGTGCCAGCAGCTTAATAGCCGCCATAAACACCGGGGAGCTGTTTTTT

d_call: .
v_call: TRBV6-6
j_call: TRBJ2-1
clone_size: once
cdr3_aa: CASRETGSYNEQFF
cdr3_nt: TGTGCCAGCAGAGAGACTGGTTCCTACAATGAGCAGTTCTTC

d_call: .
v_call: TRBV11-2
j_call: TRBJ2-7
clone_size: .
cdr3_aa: CASSLNTYEQYF
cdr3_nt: TGTGCCAGCAGCTTAAATACCTACGAGCAGTACTTC

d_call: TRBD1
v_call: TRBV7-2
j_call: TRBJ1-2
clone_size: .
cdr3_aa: CASSPRTGGRGYTF
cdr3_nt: TGTGCCAGCAGCCCGAGGACAGGGGGTCGCGGCTACACCTTC

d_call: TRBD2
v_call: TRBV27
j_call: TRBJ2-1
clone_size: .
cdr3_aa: CASSPLLGGGSGEQFF
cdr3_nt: TGTGCCAGCAGCCCCCTATTGGGGGGGGGTAGCGGAGAGCAGTTCTTC

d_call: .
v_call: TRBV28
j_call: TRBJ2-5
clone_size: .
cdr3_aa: CASKEGQETQYF
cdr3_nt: TGTGCCAGCAAGGAGGGCCAAGAGACCCAGTACTTC

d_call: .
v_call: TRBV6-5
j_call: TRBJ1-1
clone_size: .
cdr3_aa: CATRVLLNTEAFF
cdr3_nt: TGTGCCACTAGAGTACTTTTGAACACTGAAGCTTTCTTT

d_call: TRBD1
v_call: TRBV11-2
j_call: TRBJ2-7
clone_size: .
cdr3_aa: CASTRDRGYEQYF
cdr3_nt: TGTGCCAGCACCCGAGACAGGGGCTACGAGCAGTACTTC

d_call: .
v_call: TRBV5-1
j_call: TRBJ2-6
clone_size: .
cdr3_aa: CASSRTAANVLTF
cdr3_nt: TGCGCCAGCAGCCGGACAGCGGCCAACGTCCTGACTTTC

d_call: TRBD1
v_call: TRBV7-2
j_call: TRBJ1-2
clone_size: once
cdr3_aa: CASRPRQGNYGYTF
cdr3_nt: TGTGCCAGCAGGCCTCGACAGGGGAACTATGGCTACACCTTC

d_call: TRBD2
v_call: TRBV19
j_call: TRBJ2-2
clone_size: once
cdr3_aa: CASSMLAGNTGELFF
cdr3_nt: TGTGCCAGTAGTATGCTAGCGGGAAACACCGGGGAGCTGTTTTTT

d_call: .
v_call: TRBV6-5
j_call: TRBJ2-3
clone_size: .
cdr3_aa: CASSYSLATPDTQYF
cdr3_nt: TGTGCCAGCAGTTACTCGCTAGCCACCCCAGATACGCAGTATTTT

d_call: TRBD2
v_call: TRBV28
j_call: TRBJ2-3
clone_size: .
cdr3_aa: CASSSEREETDTQYF
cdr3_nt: TGTGCCAGCAGTAGTGAGCGGGAGGAAACAGATACGCAGTATTTT

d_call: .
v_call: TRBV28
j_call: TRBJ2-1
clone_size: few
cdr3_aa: CASSLPLGSNNEQFF
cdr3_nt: TGTGCCAGCAGTTTACCCCTAGGCTCCAACAATGAGCAGTTCTTC

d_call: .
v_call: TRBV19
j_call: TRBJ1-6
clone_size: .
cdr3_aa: CASTISGTRGSPLHF
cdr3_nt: TGTGCCAGTACTATCTCCGGGACTAGGGGTTCACCCCTCCACTTT

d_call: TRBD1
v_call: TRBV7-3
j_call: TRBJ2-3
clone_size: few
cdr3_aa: CASSQQGSDTQYF
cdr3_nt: TGTGCCAGCAGCCAACAGGGGTCCGATACGCAGTATTTT

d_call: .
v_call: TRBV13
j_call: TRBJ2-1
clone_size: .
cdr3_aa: CASSFQGSGYNEQFF
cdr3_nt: TGTGCCAGCAGCTTCCAGGGTAGCGGCTACAATGAGCAGTTCTTC

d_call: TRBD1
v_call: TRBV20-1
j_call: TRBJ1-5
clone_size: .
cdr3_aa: CSASVGRGSNQPQHF
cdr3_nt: TGCAGTGCTAGTGTTGGCAGGGGGAGCAATCAGCCCCAGCATTTT

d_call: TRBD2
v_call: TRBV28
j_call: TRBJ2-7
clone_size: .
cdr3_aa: CASSRTSARLYEQYF
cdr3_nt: TGTGCCAGCAGCCGGACTAGCGCCAGACTGTACGAGCAGTACTTC

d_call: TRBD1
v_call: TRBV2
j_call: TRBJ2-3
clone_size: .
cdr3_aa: CASRSDREFFNTDTQYF
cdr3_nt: TGTGCCAGCAGATCCGACAGGGAGTTTTTTAACACAGATACGCAGTATTTT

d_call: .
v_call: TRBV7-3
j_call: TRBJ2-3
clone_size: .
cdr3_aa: CASSLTAGGGTDTQYF
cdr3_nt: TGTGCCAGCAGCTTAACGGCGGGCGGGGGCACAGATACGCAGTATTTT

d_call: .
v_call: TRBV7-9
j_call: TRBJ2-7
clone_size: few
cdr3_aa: CASSLAGGGGRVSEQYF
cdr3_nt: TGTGCCAGCAGCTTAGCTGGGGGAGGGGGTAGGGTCAGCGAGCAGTACTTC

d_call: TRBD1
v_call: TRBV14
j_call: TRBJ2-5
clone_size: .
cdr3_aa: CASSPWTGNQETQYF
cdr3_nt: TGTGCCAGCAGCCCTTGGACAGGGAACCAAGAGACCCAGTACTTC